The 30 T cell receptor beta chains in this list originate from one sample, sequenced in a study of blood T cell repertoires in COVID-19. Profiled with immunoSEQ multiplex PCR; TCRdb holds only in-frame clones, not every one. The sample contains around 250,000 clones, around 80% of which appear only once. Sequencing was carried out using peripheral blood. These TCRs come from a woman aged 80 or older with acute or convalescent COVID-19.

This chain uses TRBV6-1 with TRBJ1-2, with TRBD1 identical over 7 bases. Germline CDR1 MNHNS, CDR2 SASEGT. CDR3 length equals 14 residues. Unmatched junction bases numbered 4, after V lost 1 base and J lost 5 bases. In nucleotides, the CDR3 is TGTGCCAGCAGTGAAGTAAAGGGGGCGTATGGCTACACCTTC. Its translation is CASSEVKGAYGYTF.

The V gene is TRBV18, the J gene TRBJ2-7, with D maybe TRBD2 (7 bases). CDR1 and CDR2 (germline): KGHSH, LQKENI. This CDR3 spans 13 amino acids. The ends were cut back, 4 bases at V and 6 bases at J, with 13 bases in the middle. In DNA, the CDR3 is TGTGCCAGCTCACAGGGAGGGGGTAGCGAGCAGTACTTC. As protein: CASSQGGGSEQYF.

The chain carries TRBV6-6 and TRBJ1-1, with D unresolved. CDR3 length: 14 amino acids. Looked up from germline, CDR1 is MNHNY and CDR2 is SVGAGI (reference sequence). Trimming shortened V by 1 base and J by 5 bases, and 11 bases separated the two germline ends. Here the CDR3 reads CASSYFPTETEAFF. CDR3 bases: TGTGCCAGCAGTTACTTCCCGACTGAGACTGAAGCTTTCTTT.

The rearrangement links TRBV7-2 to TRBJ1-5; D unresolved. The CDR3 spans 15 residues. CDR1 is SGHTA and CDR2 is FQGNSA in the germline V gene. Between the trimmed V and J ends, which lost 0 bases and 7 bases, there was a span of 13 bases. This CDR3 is CASSLALAGKQPQHF. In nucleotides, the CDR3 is TGTGCCAGCAGCTTAGCGCTGGCAGGTAAGCAGCCCCAGCATTTT.

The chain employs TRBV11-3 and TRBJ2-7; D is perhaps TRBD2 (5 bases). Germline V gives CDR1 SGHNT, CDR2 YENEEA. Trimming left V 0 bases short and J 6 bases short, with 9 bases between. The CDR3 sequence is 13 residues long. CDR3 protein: CASSLDIEGEQYF. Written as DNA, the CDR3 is TGTGCCAGCAGCTTAGATATCGAGGGCGAGCAGTACTTC.

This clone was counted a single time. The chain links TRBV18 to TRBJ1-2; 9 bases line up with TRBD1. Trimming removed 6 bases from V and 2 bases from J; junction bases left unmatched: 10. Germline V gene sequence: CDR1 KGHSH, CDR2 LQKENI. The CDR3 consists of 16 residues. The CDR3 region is CASSTNRDRENYGYTF. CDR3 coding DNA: TGTGCCAGCTCGACCAACAGGGACAGGGAGAACTATGGCTACACCTTC.

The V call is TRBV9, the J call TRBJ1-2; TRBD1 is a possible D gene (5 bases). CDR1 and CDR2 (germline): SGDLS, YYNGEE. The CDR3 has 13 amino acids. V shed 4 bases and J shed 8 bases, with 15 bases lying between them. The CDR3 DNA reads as TGTGCCAGCAGCCCCGAGACCCGGGGGGGCTACACCTTC. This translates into CASSPETRGGYTF.

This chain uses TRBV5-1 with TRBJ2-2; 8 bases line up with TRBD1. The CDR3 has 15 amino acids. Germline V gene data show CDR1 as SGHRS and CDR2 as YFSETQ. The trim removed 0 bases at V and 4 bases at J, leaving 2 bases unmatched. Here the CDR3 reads CASSLGQGLTGELFF. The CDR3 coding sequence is TGCGCCAGCAGCTTGGGACAGGGGCTCACCGGGGAGCTGTTTTTT.

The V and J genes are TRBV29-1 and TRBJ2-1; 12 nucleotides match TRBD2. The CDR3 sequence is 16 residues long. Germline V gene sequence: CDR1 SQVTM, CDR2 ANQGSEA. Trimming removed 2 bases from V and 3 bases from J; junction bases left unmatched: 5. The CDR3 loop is CSVEWTSGTYYNEQFF. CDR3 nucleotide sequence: TGCAGCGTTGAATGGACTAGCGGGACCTACTACAATGAGCAGTTCTTC.

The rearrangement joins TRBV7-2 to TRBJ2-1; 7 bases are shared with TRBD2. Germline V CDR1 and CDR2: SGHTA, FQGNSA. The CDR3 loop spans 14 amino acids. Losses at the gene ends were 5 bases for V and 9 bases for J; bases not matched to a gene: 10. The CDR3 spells CASSERGLAAEQFF. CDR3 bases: TGTGCCAGCAGCGAGCGGGGCTTAGCCGCTGAGCAGTTCTTC. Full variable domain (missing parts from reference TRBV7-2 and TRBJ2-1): GAGVSQSPSNKVTEKGKDVELRCDPISGHTALYWYRQSLGQGLEFLIYFQGNSAPDKSGLPSDRFSAERTGGSVSTLTIQRTQQEDSAVYLCASSERGLAAEQFFGPGTRLTVL.

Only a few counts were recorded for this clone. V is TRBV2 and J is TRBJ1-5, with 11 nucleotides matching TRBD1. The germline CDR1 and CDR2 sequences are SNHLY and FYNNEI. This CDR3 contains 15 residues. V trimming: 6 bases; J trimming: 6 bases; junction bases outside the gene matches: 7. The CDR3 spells CASSADRGLVQPQHF. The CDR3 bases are TGTGCCAGCAGCGCGGACAGGGGGCTGGTTCAGCCCCAGCATTTT.

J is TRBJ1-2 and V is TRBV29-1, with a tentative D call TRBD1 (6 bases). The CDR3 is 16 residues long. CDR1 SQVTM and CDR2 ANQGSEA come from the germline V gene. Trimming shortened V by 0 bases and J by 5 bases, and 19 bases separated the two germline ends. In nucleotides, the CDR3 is TGCAGCGTTGAAGATCCAGGGGCGAGGAACTTGTATGGCTACACCTTC. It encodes CSVEDPGARNLYGYTF. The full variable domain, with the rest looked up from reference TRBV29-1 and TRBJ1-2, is SAVISQKPSRDICQRGTSLTIQCQVDSQVTMMFWYRQQPGQSLTLIATANQGSEATYESGFVIDKFPISRPNLTFSTLTVSNMSPEDSSIYLCSVEDPGARNLYGYTFGSGTRLTVV.

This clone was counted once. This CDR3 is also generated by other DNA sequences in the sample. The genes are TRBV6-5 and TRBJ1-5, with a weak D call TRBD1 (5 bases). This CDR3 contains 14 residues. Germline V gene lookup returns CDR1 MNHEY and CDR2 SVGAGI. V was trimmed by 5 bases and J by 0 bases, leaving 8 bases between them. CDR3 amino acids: CASSPGGSNQPQHF. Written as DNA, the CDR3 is TGTGCCAGCAGTCCGGGGGGTAGCAATCAGCCCCAGCATTTT.

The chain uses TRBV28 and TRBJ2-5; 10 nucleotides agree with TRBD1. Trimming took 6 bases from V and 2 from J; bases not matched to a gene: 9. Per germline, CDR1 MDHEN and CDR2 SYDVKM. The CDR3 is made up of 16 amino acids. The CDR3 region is CASRPSGTGVQETQYF. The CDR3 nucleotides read TGTGCCAGCAGACCGTCCGGGACAGGGGTTCAAGAGACCCAGTACTTC.

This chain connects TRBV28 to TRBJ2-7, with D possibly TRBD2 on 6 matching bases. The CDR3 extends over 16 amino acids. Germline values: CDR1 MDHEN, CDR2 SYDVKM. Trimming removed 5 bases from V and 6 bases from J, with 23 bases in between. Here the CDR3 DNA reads TGTGCCAGCAGTGCATCCCGCCCCGGGACTGCCTCCGAGCAGTACTTC. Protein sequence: CASSASRPGTASEQYF.

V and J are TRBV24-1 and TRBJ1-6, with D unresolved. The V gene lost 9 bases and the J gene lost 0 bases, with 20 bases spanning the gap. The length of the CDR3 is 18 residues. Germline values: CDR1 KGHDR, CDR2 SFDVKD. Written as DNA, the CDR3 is TGTGCCACCCGTCCTCCCAGCAACCCTAGCTCCTATAATTCACCCCTCCACTTT. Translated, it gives CATRPPSNPSSYNSPLHF.

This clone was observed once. The CDR3 region has the DNA TGTGCCAGCAGCCAGGGTGCGGGAGAACAAGATACGCAGTATTTT. This codes for CASSQGAGEQDTQYF. The chain combines TRBV7-2 with TRBJ2-3; 7 positions match TRBD2. The CDR3 has 15 amino acids. After removal of 5 bases from V and 5 bases from J, the junction contained 10 bases not matched to a gene. CDR1 is SGHTA, CDR2 FQGNSA, per germline.

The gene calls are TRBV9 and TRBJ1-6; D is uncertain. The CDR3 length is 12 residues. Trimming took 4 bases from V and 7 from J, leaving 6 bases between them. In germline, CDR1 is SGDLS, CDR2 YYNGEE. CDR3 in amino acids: CASSKQNSPLHF. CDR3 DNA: TGTGCCAGCAGCAAACAGAATTCACCCCTCCACTTT. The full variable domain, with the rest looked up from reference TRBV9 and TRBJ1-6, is DSGVTQTPKHLITATGQRVTLRCSPRSGDLSVYWYQQSLDQGLQFLIQYYNGEERAKGNILERFSAQQFPDLHSELNLSSLELGDSALYFCASSKQNSPLHFGNGTRLTVT.

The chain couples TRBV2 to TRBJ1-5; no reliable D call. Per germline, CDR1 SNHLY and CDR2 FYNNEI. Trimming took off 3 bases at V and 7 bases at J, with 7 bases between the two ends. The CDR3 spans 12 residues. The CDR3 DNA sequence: TGTGCCAGCAGTGACGGGTTCCAGCCCCAGCATTTT. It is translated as CASSDGFQPQHF.

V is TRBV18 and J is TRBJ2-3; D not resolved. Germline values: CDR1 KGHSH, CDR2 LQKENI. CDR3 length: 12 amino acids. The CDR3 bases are TGTGCTAGTGGAGTGAGCACAGATACGCAGTATTTT. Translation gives CASGVSTDTQYF.

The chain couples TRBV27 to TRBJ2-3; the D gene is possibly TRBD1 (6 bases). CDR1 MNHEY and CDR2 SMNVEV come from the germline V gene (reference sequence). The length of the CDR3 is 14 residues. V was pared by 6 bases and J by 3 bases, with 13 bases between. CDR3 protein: CASSPQGWTDTQYF. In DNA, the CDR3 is TGTGCCAGCAGCCCACAGGGTTGGACAGATACGCAGTATTTT.

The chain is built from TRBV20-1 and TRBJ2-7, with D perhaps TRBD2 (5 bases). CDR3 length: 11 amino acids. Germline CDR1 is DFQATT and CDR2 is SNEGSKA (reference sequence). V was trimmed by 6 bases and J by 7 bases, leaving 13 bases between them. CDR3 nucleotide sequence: TGCAGTGCCCGAACGGACTGGGAGCAGTACTTC. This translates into CSARTDWEQYF.

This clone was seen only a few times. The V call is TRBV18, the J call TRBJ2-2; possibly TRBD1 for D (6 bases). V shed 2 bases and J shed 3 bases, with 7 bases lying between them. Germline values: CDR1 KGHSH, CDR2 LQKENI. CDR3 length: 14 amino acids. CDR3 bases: TGTGCCAGCTCACCAAACAGGGACACCGGGGAGCTGTTTTTT. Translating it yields CASSPNRDTGELFF.

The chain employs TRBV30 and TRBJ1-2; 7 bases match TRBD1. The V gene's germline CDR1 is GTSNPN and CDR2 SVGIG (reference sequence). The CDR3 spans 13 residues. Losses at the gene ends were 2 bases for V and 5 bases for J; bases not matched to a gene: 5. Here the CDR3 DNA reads TGTGCCTGGAGTCCTGACAGGGAGTATGGCTACACCTTC. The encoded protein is CAWSPDREYGYTF.

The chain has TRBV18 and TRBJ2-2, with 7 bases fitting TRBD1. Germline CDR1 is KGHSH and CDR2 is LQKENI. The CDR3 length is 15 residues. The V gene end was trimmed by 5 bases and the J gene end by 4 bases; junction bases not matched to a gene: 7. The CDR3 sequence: CASSLLQGPTGELFF. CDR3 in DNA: TGTGCCAGCTCATTACTACAGGGGCCCACCGGGGAGCTGTTTTTT.

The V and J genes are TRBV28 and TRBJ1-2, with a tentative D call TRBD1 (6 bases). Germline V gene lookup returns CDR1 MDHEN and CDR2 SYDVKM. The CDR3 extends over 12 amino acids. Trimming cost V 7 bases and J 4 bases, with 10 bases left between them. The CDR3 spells CASNQGSYGYTF. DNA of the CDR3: TGTGCCAGCAACCAGGGGAGCTATGGCTACACCTTC.

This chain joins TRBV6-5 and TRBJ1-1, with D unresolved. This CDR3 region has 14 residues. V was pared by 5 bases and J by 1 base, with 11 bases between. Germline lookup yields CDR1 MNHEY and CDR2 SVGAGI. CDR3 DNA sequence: TGTGCCAGCAGTAGAGTGGCAGGGAACACTGAAGCTTTCTTT. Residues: CASSRVAGNTEAFF.

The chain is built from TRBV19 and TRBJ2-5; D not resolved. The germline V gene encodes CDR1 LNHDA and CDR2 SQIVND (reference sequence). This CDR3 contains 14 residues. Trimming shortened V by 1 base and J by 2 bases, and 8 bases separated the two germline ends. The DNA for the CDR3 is TGTGCCAGTAGTATAGTAAACAAACAAGAGACCCAGTACTTC. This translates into CASSIVNKQETQYF.

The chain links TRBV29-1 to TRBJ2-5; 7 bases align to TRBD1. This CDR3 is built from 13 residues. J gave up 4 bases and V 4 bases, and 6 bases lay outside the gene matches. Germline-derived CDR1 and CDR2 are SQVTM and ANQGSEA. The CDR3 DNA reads TGCAGCGTTGCCGCGGCAGGGGGAGAGACCCAGTACTTC. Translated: CSVAAAGGETQYF.

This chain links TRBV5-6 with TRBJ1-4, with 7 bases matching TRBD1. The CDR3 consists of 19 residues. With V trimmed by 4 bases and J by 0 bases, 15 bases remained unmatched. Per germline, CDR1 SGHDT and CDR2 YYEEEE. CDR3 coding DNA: TGTGCCAGCAGCATCCGGGACAGCGGATTTACATCAACTAATGAAAAACTGTTTTTT. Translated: CASSIRDSGFTSTNEKLFF.